Listed here is a single T cell receptor beta chain. Germline loops: CDR1 SQVTM, CDR2 ANQGSEA. The V end lost 7 bases, the J end lost 2 bases, and 11 bases lay between the germline ends. The CDR3 length is 13 residues. The sample is drawn from a study of cytotoxic CD8 clonotypes in ibrutinib-treated CLL. Study-level background: Sample averages reached 250,000 or so productive templates and approximately 93,000 productive rearrangements.

Cryopreserved PBMCs yielded around 2.1 micrograms of genomic DNA for TCR beta libraries. The data were produced by immunoSEQ multiplex PCR, yet TCRdb's version contains in-frame clones alone and is incomplete. Counted here are 100,000 to 150,000 clones, approximately 85% occurring once; the ten biggest clones make up about 1.9%. The source material was PBMCs, sampled after 24 months of ibrutinib treatment. The chain employs TRBV29-1 and TRBJ2-2; D remains unclear. This TCR was sampled from a human donor with chronic lymphocytic leukemia. In DNA, the CDR3 is TGCAGCGCCACGGGTTCAAACACCGGGGAGCTGTTTTTT. Amino acid sequence: CSATGSNTGELFF.